The 17 T cell receptor beta chains below all came from one sample that was sequenced in a study of blood T cell repertoires in COVID-19. The repertoire was sequenced with immunoSEQ multiplex PCR; TCRdb's copy has only in-frame clones and lacks some. This sample has approximately 220,000 clones, with over 80% found just once. The sample consisted of PBMCs or T cells enriched from blood (not recorded which). These receptors all come from a woman under 40 with acute COVID-19.

The chain uses TRBV18 and TRBJ2-7; D gene unclear. The CDR3 has 14 amino acids. V shed 6 bases and J shed 0 bases, with 12 bases lying between them. From germline, CDR1 is KGHSH and CDR2 LQKENI. The CDR3 loop reads CASSQDSASYEQYF. Written as DNA, the CDR3 is TGTGCCAGCTCCCAGGATTCAGCCTCCTACGAGCAGTACTTC.

For this clone: The sample contains more than one DNA sequence encoding this CDR3. This chain joins TRBV5-4 and TRBJ1-1; no definite D call. CDR1 SGHNT and CDR2 YYREEE come from the germline V gene (reference sequence). The CDR3 has 12 amino acids. V was trimmed by 1 base and J by 4 bases, leaving 5 bases between them. CDR3 bases: TGTGCCAGCAGCTTGTCAGGCACTGAAGCTTTCTTT. Encoded protein: CASSLSGTEAFF.

This sequence joins TRBV4-3 and TRBJ1-6, with D hard to call. V was cut by 0 bases and J by 7 bases, with 10 bases left in between. CDR3 size: 15 residues. The germline V gene encodes CDR1 LGHNA and CDR2 YSLEER. For the CDR3, the DNA is TGCGCCAGCAGCCAAGATTCAGGAATAAATTCACCCCTCCACTTT. It translates to CASSQDSGINSPLHF.

This chain links TRBV12-3 or TRBV12-4 with TRBJ1-5, with a possible D match to TRBD1 (5 bases). The V end lost 8 bases, the J end lost 1 base, and 9 bases lay between the germline ends. The CDR3 is 13 residues long. DNA for the CDR3: TGTGCCAGCGGGAACAGGAGCAATCAGCCCCAGCATTTT. It codes for CASGNRSNQPQHF.

This chain links TRBV12-3 or TRBV12-4 with TRBJ1-5; D unresolved. The V end was cut by 2 bases, the J end by 4 bases, with 6 bases between. This CDR3 comprises 13 residues. CDR3 in DNA: TGTGCCAGCAGTTTATTCCCAAATCAGCCCCAGCATTTT. Its translation is CASSLFPNQPQHF.

This chain connects TRBV4-3 to TRBJ2-3; D may be TRBD2 (5 bases). V dropped 0 bases and J dropped 4 bases, with 14 bases sitting between them. The CDR3 loop spans 16 amino acids. Germline CDR1 reads LGHNA; CDR2 reads YSLEER. CDR3 nucleotides: TGCGCCAGCAGCCAAGATAGAGCTAGCAGCCCAGATACGCAGTATTTT. Its translation is CASSQDRASSPDTQYF.

CDR3 DNA: TGCGCCAGCAGCCAAGGCGGGGGGCTGGCCTACGAGCAGTACTTC. This gives the protein CASSQGGGLAYEQYF. This chain joins TRBV4-3 and TRBJ2-7; 8 positions match TRBD2. Looked up from germline, CDR1 is LGHNA and CDR2 is YSLEER. This CDR3 has 15 amino acids. J lost 2 bases, V lost 1 base, and 4 bases had no gene match.

J is TRBJ1-2 and V is TRBV7-2; TRBD1 is a possible D gene (6 bases). Trimming removed 4 bases from V and 0 bases from J, with 15 bases in between. The CDR3 loop spans 16 amino acids. The germline V gene encodes CDR1 SGHTA and CDR2 FQGNSA. The CDR3 DNA is TGTGCCAGCAGCTCGTACCGGGACACCGCTAACTATGGCTACACCTTC. Protein sequence: CASSSYRDTANYGYTF.

This clone has a single count. V is TRBV29-1 and J is TRBJ1-1; 9 bases map to TRBD1. The ends lost 8 bases at V and 6 bases at J; junction bases unmatched: 7. Germline values: CDR1 SQVTM, CDR2 ANQGSEA. The CDR3 has 12 residues. The CDR3 nucleotides are TGCAGCATTTTACAGGGGGCAGCTGAAGCTTTCTTT. Translation: CSILQGAAEAFF.

The rearrangement links TRBV6-2 or TRBV6-3 to TRBJ2-7; D unresolved. Deletions cut 3 bases from V and 0 bases from J, with 9 bases between. The CDR3 has 14 amino acids. Germline assignment: CDR1 MNHEY and CDR2 SVGEGT. This CDR3 is CASSYNLNSYEQYF. CDR3 sequence (DNA): TGTGCCAGCAGTTATAACTTGAACTCCTACGAGCAGTACTTC.

The chain has TRBV3-1 (or the pseudogene TRBV3-2) and TRBJ2-5; possible D gene TRBD2, 6 bases. This CDR3 comprises 14 residues. Deletions cut 4 bases from V and 2 bases from J, with 11 bases between. CDR1 is LGHDT, CDR2 YNNKEL, per germline (reference sequence). The CDR3 sequence: CASSRGEVQETQYF. The CDR3 bases are TGTGCCAGCAGCCGCGGGGAGGTACAAGAGACCCAGTACTTC.

This chain uses TRBV27 with TRBJ2-1, with D unresolved. V lost 2 bases and J lost 9, with 17 bases in between. Germline-derived CDR1 and CDR2 are MNHEY and SMNVEV (reference sequence). The CDR3 length is 15 residues. CDR3 sequence: CASSLAALSWSEQFF. The CDR3 region has the DNA TGTGCCAGCAGTTTAGCGGCTTTGAGTTGGAGTGAGCAGTTCTTC.

The chain recombines TRBV28 with TRBJ2-7; 8 bases map to TRBD1. Germline CDR1 MDHEN, CDR2 SYDVKM. The CDR3 extends over 16 amino acids. The ends lost 4 bases at V and 0 bases at J; junction bases unmatched: 8. CDR3 bases: TGTGCCAGCAGTTACGGGGACAGGACGAGCTCCTACGAGCAGTACTTC. Translating it yields CASSYGDRTSSYEQYF. The full variable domain, with the rest looked up from reference TRBV28 and TRBJ2-7, is DVKVTQSSRYLVKRTGEKVFLECVQDMDHENMFWYRQDPGLGLRLIYFSYDVKMKEKGDIPEGYSVSREKKERFSLILESASTNQTSMYLCASSYGDRTSSYEQYFGPGTRLTVT.

The chain joins TRBV29-1 to TRBJ2-1; 9 nucleotides agree with TRBD1. The germline gives CDR1 SQVTM, CDR2 ANQGSEA. J lost 1 base, V lost 4 bases, and 5 bases had no gene match. The CDR3 has 15 residues. CDR3 amino acids: CSVVYGQGSYNEQFF. The CDR3, as DNA: TGCAGCGTTGTCTATGGACAGGGGTCCTACAATGAGCAGTTCTTC.

For this clone: A read error may produce the germline difference seen at one junction end. The rearrangement uses TRBV2 and TRBJ2-7; possible D gene TRBD1, 5 bases. Per the germline V gene, CDR1 is SNHLY and CDR2 is FYNNEI. CDR3 length: 14 amino acids. The CDR3 sequence: CASSVDRTSDEQYF. Here the CDR3 DNA reads TGTGCCAGCAGTGTAGACAGAACCTCCGACGAGCAGTACTTC.

The gene calls are TRBV11-2 and TRBJ2-2; TRBD1 aligns across 7 bases. The CDR3 runs to 15 residues. Germline CDR1 reads SGHAT; CDR2 reads FQNNGV. V trimming: 3 bases; J trimming: 5 bases; junction bases outside the gene matches: 6. The CDR3 spells CASSLRGGATGELFF. As DNA, the CDR3 is TGTGCCAGCAGCTTGCGAGGGGGCGCGACCGGGGAGCTGTTTTTT.

This clone appeared a few times. V gene TRBV6-5 combines with J gene TRBJ1-2, with 8 nucleotides matching TRBD1. The trim removed 10 bases at V and 0 bases at J, leaving 7 bases unmatched. Germline CDR1 and CDR2: MNHEY and SVGAGI. This CDR3 comprises 14 residues. The CDR3 bases are TGTGCCACTTGGGACAGGAGTACTAACTATGGCTACACCTTC. It codes for CATWDRSTNYGYTF.